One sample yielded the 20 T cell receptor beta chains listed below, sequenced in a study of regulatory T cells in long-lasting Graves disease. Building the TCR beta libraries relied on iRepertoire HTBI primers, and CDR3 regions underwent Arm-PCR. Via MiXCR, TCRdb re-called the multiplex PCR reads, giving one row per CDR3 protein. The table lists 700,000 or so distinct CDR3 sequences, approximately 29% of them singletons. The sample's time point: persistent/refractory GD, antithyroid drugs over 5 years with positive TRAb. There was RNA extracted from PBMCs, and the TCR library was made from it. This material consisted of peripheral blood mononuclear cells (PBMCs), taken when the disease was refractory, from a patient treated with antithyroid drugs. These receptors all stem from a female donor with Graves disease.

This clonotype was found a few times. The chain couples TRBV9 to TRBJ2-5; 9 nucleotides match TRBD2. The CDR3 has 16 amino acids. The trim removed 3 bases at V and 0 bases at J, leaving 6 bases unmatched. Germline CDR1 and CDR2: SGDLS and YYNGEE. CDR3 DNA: TGTGCCAGCAGCGAGGCGCCTAGCGGGAACCAAGAGACCCAGTACTTC. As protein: CASSEAPSGNQETQYF.

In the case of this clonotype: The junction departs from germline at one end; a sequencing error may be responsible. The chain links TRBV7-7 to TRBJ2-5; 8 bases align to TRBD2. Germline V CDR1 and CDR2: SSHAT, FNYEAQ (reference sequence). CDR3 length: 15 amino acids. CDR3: CASSFTSGPQETQHF. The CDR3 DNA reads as TGTGCCAGCAGCTTTACTAGCGGCCCACAAGAGACCCAGCACTTC.

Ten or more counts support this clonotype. CDR3 nucleotides: TGTGCCAGCAGCGGGACTAGCGGGGACGAGCAGTACTTC. It codes for CASSGTSGDEQYF. J is TRBJ2-7 and V is TRBV12-3 or TRBV12-4; 13 nucleotides agree with TRBD2. Trimming removed 6 bases from V and 5 bases from J; junction bases left unmatched: 1. CDR3 length: 13 amino acids.

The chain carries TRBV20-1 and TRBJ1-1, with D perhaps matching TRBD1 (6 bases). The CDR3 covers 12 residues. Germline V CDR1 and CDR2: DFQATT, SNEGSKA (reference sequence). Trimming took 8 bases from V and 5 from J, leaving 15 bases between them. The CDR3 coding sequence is TGCAGTACTCCCTCTCAGGGGACTGAAGCTTTCTTT. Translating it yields CSTPSQGTEAFF.

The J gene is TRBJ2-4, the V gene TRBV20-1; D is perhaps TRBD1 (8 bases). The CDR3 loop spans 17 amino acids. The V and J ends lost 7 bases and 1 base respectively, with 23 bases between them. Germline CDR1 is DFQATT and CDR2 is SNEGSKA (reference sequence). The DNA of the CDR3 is TGCAGTGGACGGACAGGGCCAACCGGGGGGGCCAAAAACATTCAGTACTTC. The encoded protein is CSGRTGPTGGAKNIQYF.

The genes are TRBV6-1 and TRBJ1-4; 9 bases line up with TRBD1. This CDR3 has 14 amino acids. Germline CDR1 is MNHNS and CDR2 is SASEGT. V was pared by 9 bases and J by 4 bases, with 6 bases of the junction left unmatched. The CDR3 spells CASGDRAFNEKLFF. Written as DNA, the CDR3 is TGTGCCAGTGGGGACAGGGCGTTTAATGAAAAACTGTTTTTT.

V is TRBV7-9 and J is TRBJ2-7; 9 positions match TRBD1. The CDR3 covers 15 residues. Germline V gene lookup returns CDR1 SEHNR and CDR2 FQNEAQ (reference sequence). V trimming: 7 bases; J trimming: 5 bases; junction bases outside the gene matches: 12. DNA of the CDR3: TGTGCCAGCAACTTGCAGAGGGACAGGGACCACGAGCAGTACTTC. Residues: CASNLQRDRDHEQYF.

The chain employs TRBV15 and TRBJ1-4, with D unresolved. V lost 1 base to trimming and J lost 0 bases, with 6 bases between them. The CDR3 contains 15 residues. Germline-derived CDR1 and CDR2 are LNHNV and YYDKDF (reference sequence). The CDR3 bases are TGTGCCACCAGCAGAGGCCGGTCAACTAATGAAAAACTGTTTTTT. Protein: CATSRGRSTNEKLFF.

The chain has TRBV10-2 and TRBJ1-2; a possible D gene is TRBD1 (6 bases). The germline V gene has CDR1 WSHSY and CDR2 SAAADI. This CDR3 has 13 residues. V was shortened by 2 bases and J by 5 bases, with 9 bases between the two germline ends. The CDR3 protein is CASSETGKYGYTF. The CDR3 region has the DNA TGCGCCAGCAGTGAGACAGGGAAATATGGCTACACCTTC.

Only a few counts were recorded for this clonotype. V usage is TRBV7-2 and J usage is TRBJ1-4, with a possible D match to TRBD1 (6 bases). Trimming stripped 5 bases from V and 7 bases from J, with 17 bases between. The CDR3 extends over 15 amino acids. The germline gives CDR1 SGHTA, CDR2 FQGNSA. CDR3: CASSLPSGVSEKLFF. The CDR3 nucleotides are TGTGCCAGCAGCCTGCCCTCAGGGGTCAGTGAAAAACTGTTTTTT.

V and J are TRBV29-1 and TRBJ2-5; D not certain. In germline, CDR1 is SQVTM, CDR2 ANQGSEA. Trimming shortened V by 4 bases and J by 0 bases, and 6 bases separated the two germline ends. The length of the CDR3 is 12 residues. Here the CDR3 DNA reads TGCAGCGTTGCCGGTGACCAAGAGACCCAGTACTTC. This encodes CSVAGDQETQYF.

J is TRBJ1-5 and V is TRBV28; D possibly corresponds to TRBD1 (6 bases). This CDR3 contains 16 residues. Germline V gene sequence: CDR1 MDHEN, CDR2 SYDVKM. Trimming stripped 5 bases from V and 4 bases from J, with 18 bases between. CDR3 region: CASSTEGEGGNQPQHF. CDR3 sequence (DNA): TGTGCCAGCAGTACAGAGGGGGAGGGAGGAAATCAGCCCCAGCATTTT.

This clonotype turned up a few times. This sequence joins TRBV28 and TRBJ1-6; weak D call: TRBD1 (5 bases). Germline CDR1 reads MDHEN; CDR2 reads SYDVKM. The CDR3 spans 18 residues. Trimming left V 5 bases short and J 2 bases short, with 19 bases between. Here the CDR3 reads CASSPPGRRNAYNSPLHF. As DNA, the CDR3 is TGTGCCAGCAGTCCACCGGGACGACGGAATGCCTATAATTCACCCCTCCACTTT.

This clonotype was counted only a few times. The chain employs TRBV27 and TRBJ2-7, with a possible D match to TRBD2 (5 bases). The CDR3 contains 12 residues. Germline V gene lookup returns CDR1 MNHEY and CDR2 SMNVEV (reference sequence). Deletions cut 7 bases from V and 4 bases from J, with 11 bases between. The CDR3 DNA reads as TGTGCCAGCAAGCCCTGCGGGTACGAGCAGTACTTC. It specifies CASKPCGYEQYF.

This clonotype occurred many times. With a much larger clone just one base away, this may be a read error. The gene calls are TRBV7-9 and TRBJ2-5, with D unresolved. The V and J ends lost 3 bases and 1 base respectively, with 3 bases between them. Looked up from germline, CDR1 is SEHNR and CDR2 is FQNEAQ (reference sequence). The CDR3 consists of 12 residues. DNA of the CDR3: TGTGCCAGCAGCTTCAGCCAAGAGACCCAGTACTTC. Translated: CASSFSQETQYF.

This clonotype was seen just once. CDR3 residues: CSARGWTGVDQPQHF. In DNA form, the CDR3 reads TGCAGTGCTAGAGGGTGGACAGGGGTAGATCAGCCCCAGCATTTT. The chain joins TRBV20-1 to TRBJ1-5, with 9 nucleotides matching TRBD1. The germline V gene has CDR1 DFQATT and CDR2 SNEGSKA (reference sequence). There are 15 residues in the CDR3. V gave up 1 base and J gave up 5 bases; unmatched junction bases: 6.

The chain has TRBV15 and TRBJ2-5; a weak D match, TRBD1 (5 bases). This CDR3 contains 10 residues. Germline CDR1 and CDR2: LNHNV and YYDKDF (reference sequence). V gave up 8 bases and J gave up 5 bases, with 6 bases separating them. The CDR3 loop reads CATYRETQYF. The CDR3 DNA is TGTGCCACCTACAGGGAGACCCAGTACTTC. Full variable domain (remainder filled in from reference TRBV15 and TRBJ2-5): DAMVIQNPRYQVTQFGKPVTLSCSQTLNHNVMYWYQQKSSQAPKLLFHYYDKDFNNEADTPDNFQSRRPNTSFCFLDIRSPGLGDTAMYLCATYRETQYFGPGTRLLVL.

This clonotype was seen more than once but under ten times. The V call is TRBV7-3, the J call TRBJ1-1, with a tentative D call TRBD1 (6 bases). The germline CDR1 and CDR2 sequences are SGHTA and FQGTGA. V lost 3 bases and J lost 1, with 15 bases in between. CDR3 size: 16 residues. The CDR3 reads CASSLGGQYRNTEAFF. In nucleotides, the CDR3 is TGTGCCAGCAGCTTGGGGGGGCAATATAGGAACACTGAAGCTTTCTTT.

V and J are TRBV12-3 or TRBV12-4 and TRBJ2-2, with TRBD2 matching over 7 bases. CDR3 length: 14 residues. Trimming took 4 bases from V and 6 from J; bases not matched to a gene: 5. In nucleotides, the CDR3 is TGTGCCAGCAGTTATACTAGCGTAGCCGGGGAGCTGTTTTTT. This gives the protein CASSYTSVAGELFF.

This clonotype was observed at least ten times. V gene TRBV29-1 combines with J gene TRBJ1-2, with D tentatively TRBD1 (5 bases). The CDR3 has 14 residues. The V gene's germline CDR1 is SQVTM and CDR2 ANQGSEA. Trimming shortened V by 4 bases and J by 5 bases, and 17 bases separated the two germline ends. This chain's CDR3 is CSVGYRRGRYGYTF. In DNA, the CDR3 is TGCAGCGTTGGATACAGGCGAGGACGGTATGGCTACACCTTC.